Shown below are 14 T cell receptor beta chains from a single sample sequenced in a study of OX40 agonist ivuxolimab in advanced cancers. The library relied on the immunoSEQ multiplex PCR assay. In its TCRdb copy, this immuneACCESS table keeps in-frame sequences only and misses some clones. Where compared with another copy, unresolved V genes explain less than half of these, and the others have no known cause. This sample has about 73,000 clones in its table, and about nine tenths of those were observed once. The leading ten clones occupy approximately 0.8% of the sample. The starting material was CD4+ or CD8+ T cells sorted from blood, obtained in a trial of the OX40 agonist ivuxolimab. The origin of the receptors is an adult with an advanced solid tumor such as melanoma, head and neck, liver or kidney cancer.

This clone was observed once. V and J are TRBV28 and TRBJ2-7; the match to TRBD2 covers 7 bases. Trimming cost V 6 bases and J 5 bases; bases outside gene matches: 13. Germline V gene lookup returns CDR1 MDHEN and CDR2 SYDVKM. The CDR3 covers 15 residues. CDR3 sequence reads: CASRDPGTILHEQYF. CDR3 nucleotide sequence: TGTGCCAGCAGAGACCCCGGGACTATCCTTCACGAGCAGTACTTC. Full variable domain (rest looked up from reference TRBV28 and TRBJ2-7): DVKVTQSSRYLVKRTGEKVFLECVQDMDHENMFWYRQDPGLGLRLIYFSYDVKMKEKGDIPEGYSVSREKKERFSLILESASTNQTSMYLCASRDPGTILHEQYFGPGTRLTVT.

V is TRBV5-1 and J is TRBJ2-7; D is possibly TRBD2 (6 bases). V was pared by 2 bases and J by 3 bases, with 15 bases between. CDR1 is SGHRS and CDR2 is YFSETQ in the germline V gene. The CDR3 covers 15 residues. The chain's CDR3 is CASSFEFKRVYEQYF. The CDR3 nucleotides read TGCGCCAGCAGCTTTGAGTTCAAGCGGGTCTACGAGCAGTACTTC.

This rearrangement joins TRBV6-1 to TRBJ2-2; D remains unclear. Germline V gene data show CDR1 as MNHNS and CDR2 as SASEGT. The V end lost 2 bases, the J end lost 4 bases, and 11 bases lay between the germline ends. This CDR3 spans 15 amino acids. CDR3 DNA sequence: TGTGCCAGCAGTGAACGAGTTTACGGCACCGGGGAGCTGTTTTTT. This gives the protein CASSERVYGTGELFF.

V gene TRBV6-1 combines with J gene TRBJ2-3, with D perhaps matching TRBD1 (6 bases). From germline, CDR1 is MNHNS and CDR2 SASEGT. This CDR3 has 15 residues. V lost 7 bases to trimming and J lost 2 bases, with 16 bases between them. CDR3 sequence (DNA): TGTGCCAGCACCATACTCAGGGGCCCCACAGATACGCAGTATTTT. Amino acids: CASTILRGPTDTQYF.

V usage is TRBV4-2 and J usage is TRBJ2-5; a possible D gene is TRBD2 (7 bases). The V and J ends lost 1 base and 5 bases respectively, with 14 bases between them. There are 15 residues in the CDR3. The germline V gene has CDR1 LGHNA and CDR2 YNFKEQ. CDR3 protein: CASSQGGGRRETQYF. CDR3 DNA sequence: TGTGCCAGCAGCCAAGGCGGGGGCCGCCGGGAGACCCAGTACTTC.

The chain has TRBV7-8 and TRBJ2-7; TRBD2 matches at 13 bases. CDR1 is SGHVS and CDR2 is FQNEAQ in the germline V gene. The CDR3 spans 17 residues. The trim removed 5 bases at V and 3 bases at J, leaving 10 bases unmatched. In DNA, the CDR3 is TGTGCCAGCAGCACGAGCGGTCGACTAGCGGGAGGCTACGAGCAGTACTTC. It is translated as CASSTSGRLAGGYEQYF.

The chain carries TRBV5-5 and TRBJ1-1; D remains unclear. CDR3 size: 14 residues. V dropped 0 bases and J dropped 1 base, with 7 bases sitting between them. Germline assignment: CDR1 SGHKS and CDR2 YYEKEE (reference sequence). In DNA form, the CDR3 reads TGTGCCAGCAGCTTGGGTGCGGGGAACACTGAAGCTTTCTTT. This sequence encodes CASSLGAGNTEAFF. The variable domain in full, with the rest retrieved from reference TRBV5-5 and TRBJ1-1, is DAGVTQSPTHLIKTRGQQVTLRCSPISGHKSVSWYQQVLGQGPQFIFQYYEKEERGRGNFPDRFSARQFPNYSSELNVNALLLGDSALYLCASSLGAGNTEAFFGQGTRLTVV.

This clone has a single count. This sequence joins TRBV19 and TRBJ1-2, with a weak D call TRBD1 (5 bases). The V and J ends lost 0 bases and 4 bases respectively, with 9 bases between them. This CDR3 has 14 amino acids. Germline lookup yields CDR1 LNHDA and CDR2 SQIVND (reference sequence). The CDR3 spells CASSIETAGYGYTF. The DNA of the CDR3 is TGTGCCAGTAGTATAGAGACAGCAGGCTATGGCTACACCTTC.

The rearrangement links TRBV9 to TRBJ2-1; 10 nucleotides match TRBD1. CDR3 size: 15 residues. With 6 bases clipped from V and 6 bases from J, the junction kept 9 bases outside the gene matches. Looked up from germline, CDR1 is SGDLS and CDR2 is YYNGEE. The CDR3 DNA is TGTGCCAGCACCCTAAGCGGACAGGGGGTCAATGAGCAGTTCTTC. Translated, it gives CASTLSGQGVNEQFF.

The genes are TRBV14 and TRBJ2-7; D is unclear. V lost 3 bases, J lost 7 bases, and 10 bases lay in between. The CDR3 totals 12 residues. CDR1 is SGHDN and CDR2 is FVKESK in the germline V gene. The CDR3 nucleotides are TGTGCCAGCAGCCACTCGTTCGTGGAGCAGTACTTC. It codes for CASSHSFVEQYF.

The chain employs TRBV11-2 and TRBJ1-1; D uncertain. This CDR3 is 13 amino acids long. Trimming shortened V by 3 bases and J by 4 bases, and 9 bases separated the two germline ends. Germline V lookup: CDR1 SGHAT, CDR2 FQNNGV. The CDR3 here is CASSFMGSTEAFF. As DNA, the CDR3 is TGTGCCAGCAGCTTTATGGGGAGCACTGAAGCTTTCTTT.

This clone was counted between two and nine times. The J gene is TRBJ1-1, the V gene TRBV6-5; TRBD1 is a possible D gene (5 bases). The CDR3 runs 14 residues. Trimming stripped 7 bases from V and 4 bases from J, with 16 bases between. Germline assignment: CDR1 MNHEY and CDR2 SVGAGI. DNA for the CDR3: TGTGCCAGCACTACTACAGGTAGAGTCACTGAAGCTTTCTTT. Its translation: CASTTTGRVTEAFF.

This sequence joins TRBV4-1 and TRBJ1-1; D ambiguous. In germline, CDR1 is MGHRA, CDR2 YSYEKL. The CDR3 covers 15 residues. V lost 0 bases and J lost 1, with 9 bases in between. In DNA form, the CDR3 reads TGCGCCAGCAGCCAAGAGGCAGGAAGGAACACTGAAGCTTTCTTT. Encoded protein: CASSQEAGRNTEAFF.

V is TRBV6-6 and J is TRBJ2-1, with 9 bases that match TRBD1. CDR1 is MNHNY, CDR2 SVGAGI, per germline (reference sequence). This CDR3 region has 16 residues. V gave up 6 bases and J gave up 5 bases; unmatched junction bases: 11. CDR3 protein: CASRRAQGAGNNEQFF. In DNA form, the CDR3 reads TGTGCCAGCAGGCGTGCACAGGGGGCCGGCAACAATGAGCAGTTCTTC.